The next 28 T cell receptor beta chains were all read from a single sample in a study of vaccination and CD4 T cells after COVID-19. No antigen is known for these receptors. Treatment of the sample: approximately nine-day PBMC culture with coronavirus spike peptide pools or control peptides (ViraFEST assay). The assay that was used to sequence DNA from cultured CD4+ T cells was the Oncomine TCR Beta short-read assay. TCRdb redid the calling of the PCR reads with MiXCR, one entry per CDR3 protein. This sample yields around 15,000 distinct CDR3 sequences, of which 30% to 40% are seen a single time; about 23% belongs to the top ten. Material: CD4+ T cells from blood, cultured in vitro, obtained before SARS-CoV-2 vaccination. These receptors all come from a human donor who received a COVID-19 vaccine.

This clonotype was detected a few times. The chain combines TRBV7-9 with TRBJ1-6, with 7 bases fitting TRBD1. This CDR3 has 15 amino acids. Looked up from germline, CDR1 is SEHNR and CDR2 is FQNEAQ (reference sequence). The V gene end was trimmed by 6 bases and the J gene end by 10 bases; junction bases not matched to a gene: 12. This CDR3 reads CASSWGVAGGSPLHF. In DNA form, the CDR3 reads TGTGCCAGCAGTTGGGGGGTGGCAGGGGGATCACCCCTCCACTTT.

V and J are TRBV28 and TRBJ2-7; either TRBD1 or TRBD2 may fit D (6 bases each). The CDR3 is 15 residues long. CDR1 MDHEN and CDR2 SYDVKM come from the germline V gene. V shed 4 bases and J shed 0 bases, with 13 bases lying between them. This chain's CDR3 is CASSSAGTHSYEQYF. CDR3 bases: TGTGCCAGCAGTTCCGCGGGGACACACTCCTACGAGCAGTACTTC.

This rearrangement joins TRBV6-1 to TRBJ1-6, with 7 bases that match TRBD1. J gave up 10 bases and V 6 bases, and 15 bases lay outside the gene matches. Germline CDR1 is MNHNS and CDR2 is SASEGT. The CDR3 totals 16 residues. The CDR3 reads CASRLKDRVGGSPLHF. In DNA form, the CDR3 reads TGTGCCAGCAGGCTTAAAGACAGGGTGGGGGGGTCACCCCTCCACTTT.

This clonotype was seen a few times. The V gene is TRBV5-1, the J gene TRBJ1-6, with 8 bases matching TRBD1. Germline V lookup: CDR1 SGHRS, CDR2 YFSETQ. V shed 5 bases and J 6 bases; nucleotides not matched to a gene: 4. This CDR3 region has 14 residues. CDR3 sequence (DNA): TGCGCCAGCAGAGTACAGGGGGGTAATTCACCCCTCCACTTT. Translating it yields CASRVQGGNSPLHF. Full variable domain (missing parts from reference TRBV5-1 and TRBJ1-6): KAGVTQTPRYLIKTRGQQVTLSCSPISGHRSVSWYQQTPGQGLQFLFEYFSETQRNKGNFPGRFSGRQFSNSRSEMNVSTLELGDSALYLCASRVQGGNSPLHFGNGTRLTVT.

This clonotype was seen more than once but under ten times. The chain is built from TRBV9 and TRBJ2-5; D is unclear. This CDR3 is 15 amino acids long. V was clipped by 3 bases and J by 3 bases, with 15 bases between them. Germline assignment: CDR1 SGDLS and CDR2 YYNGEE. The CDR3 loop is CASSARHSGKETQYF. For the CDR3, the DNA is TGTGCCAGCAGCGCAAGACACTCTGGAAAAGAGACCCAGTACTTC. The full variable domain, rest sourced from reference TRBV9 and TRBJ2-5, is DSGVTQTPKHLITATGQRVTLRCSPRSGDLSVYWYQQSLDQGLQFLIQYYNGEERAKGNILERFSAQQFPDLHSELNLSSLELGDSALYFCASSARHSGKETQYFGPGTRLLVL.

This rearrangement joins TRBV5-6 to TRBJ1-3; D gene ambiguous. CDR3 length equals 16 residues. The V end was cut by 2 bases, the J end by 0 bases, with 12 bases between. Per the germline V gene, CDR1 is SGHDT and CDR2 is YYEEEE. For the CDR3, the DNA is TGTGCCAGCAGCTTCGGGGTACTGGGCTCTGGAAACACCATATATTTT. As protein: CASSFGVLGSGNTIYF.

The chain uses TRBV30 and TRBJ1-6, with a tentative D call TRBD1 (5 bases). With 4 bases removed from V and 9 bases from J, the gap between germline ends came to 22 bases. Looked up from germline, CDR1 is GTSNPN and CDR2 is SVGIG (reference sequence). The CDR3 length is 16 residues. This CDR3 is CAWMIPAAGGVSPLHF. CDR3 coding DNA: TGTGCCTGGATGATACCCGCCGCGGGGGGGGTTTCACCCCTCCACTTT. Full variable domain (missing parts from reference TRBV30 and TRBJ1-6): SQTIHQWPATLVQPVGSPLSLECTVEGTSNPNLYWYRQAAGRGLQLLFYSVGIGQISSEVPQNLSASRPQDRQFILSSKKLLLSDSGFYLCAWMIPAAGGVSPLHFGNGTRLTVT.

This clonotype was detected a few times. V and J are TRBV2 and TRBJ1-4; D is unclear. Trimming took off 3 bases at V and 8 bases at J, with 13 bases between the two ends. Germline CDR1 and CDR2: SNHLY and FYNNEI. The length of the CDR3 is 14 residues. CDR3 in DNA: TGTGCCAGCAGTGACTCCTTACAAAGGGAAAAACTGTTTTTT. This sequence encodes CASSDSLQREKLFF.

This clonotype appeared a few times. This chain uses TRBV6-1 with TRBJ1-2; D call uncertain. V was shortened by 6 bases and J by 1 base, with 6 bases between the two germline ends. Germline V gives CDR1 MNHNS, CDR2 SASEGT. CDR3 length equals 12 residues. This CDR3 is CASRNYNYGYTF. The CDR3 DNA reads as TGTGCCAGCAGGAATTATAACTATGGCTACACCTTC.

This chain uses TRBV19 with TRBJ1-4, with 11 bases aligning to TRBD1. V lost 7 bases to trimming and J lost 0 bases; unmatched junction nucleotides: 4. CDR3 length: 16 amino acids. Germline V gives CDR1 LNHDA, CDR2 SQIVND (reference sequence). Here the CDR3 reads CASKDRGRATNEKLFF. The CDR3 DNA follows: TGTGCCAGTAAGGACAGGGGGCGCGCAACTAATGAAAAACTGTTTTTT.

This clonotype was counted only a few times. This rearrangement joins TRBV20-1 to TRBJ1-1, with D perhaps TRBD1 (5 bases). This CDR3 region has 14 residues. The germline CDR1 and CDR2 sequences are DFQATT and SNEGSKA (reference sequence). The ends were cut back, 0 bases at V and 4 bases at J, with 12 bases in the middle. The CDR3: CSARESGRVTEAFF. The DNA for the CDR3 is TGCAGTGCTAGAGAGTCAGGGAGGGTCACTGAAGCTTTCTTT.

This clonotype has more than one count but fewer than ten. The chain has TRBV19 and TRBJ1-2, with 8 bases aligning to TRBD1. The germline CDR1 and CDR2 sequences are LNHDA and SQIVND (reference sequence). The CDR3 runs 14 residues. Trimming cost V 7 bases and J 3 bases; bases outside gene matches: 7. CDR3 sequence reads: CASKMGQADYGYTF. The CDR3 DNA is TGTGCCAGTAAGATGGGACAGGCGGACTATGGCTACACCTTC. Drawing the rest from reference TRBV19 and TRBJ1-2, the complete variable domain is DGGITQSPKYLFRKEGQNVTLSCEQNLNHDAMYWYRQDPGQGLRLIYYSQIVNDFQKGDIAEGYSVSREKKESFPLTVTSAQKNPTAFYLCASKMGQADYGYTFGSGTRLTVV.

V usage is TRBV25-1 and J usage is TRBJ1-2, with 7 bases identical to TRBD1. Germline V CDR1 and CDR2: MGHDK, SYGVNS. The CDR3 totals 13 residues. V lost 2 bases and J lost 5; bases outside the gene matches: 2. CDR3 DNA: TGTGCCAGCAGTGAAGCAGGGGGGTATGGCTACACCTTC. Its translation: CASSEAGGYGYTF.

This chain connects TRBV12-3 or TRBV12-4 to TRBJ2-3; D is ambiguous. V was clipped by 6 bases and J by 1 base, with 5 bases between them. The CDR3 length is 12 residues. CDR3 bases: TGTGCCAGCAGGTGGGGCACAGATACGCAGTATTTT. Amino acid sequence: CASRWGTDTQYF.

The table lists this clonotype with a count of one. The chain links TRBV20-1 to TRBJ2-1; 7 bases align to TRBD2. From germline, CDR1 is DFQATT and CDR2 SNEGSKA (reference sequence). V lost 5 bases and J lost 5; bases outside the gene matches: 18. The CDR3 is 17 residues long. The CDR3 nucleotides read TGCAGTGCTCCCGTCTACCCGGGACTACATTCGGACAATGAGCAGTTCTTC. Translated, it gives CSAPVYPGLHSDNEQFF.

The rearrangement links TRBV12-3 or TRBV12-4 to TRBJ1-5; perhaps TRBD1 as D (5 bases). V lost 6 bases and J 4 bases, leaving 13 bases between the germline ends. The CDR3 has 14 amino acids. The CDR3: CASSRLGGNQPQHF. In DNA form, the CDR3 reads TGTGCCAGCAGCCGACTGGGGGGGAATCAGCCCCAGCATTTT.

The chain recombines TRBV7-2 with TRBJ2-3; D might be TRBD1 or TRBD2, each matching 5 bases. Trimming took 3 bases from V and 0 from J, leaving 10 bases between them. CDR3 length: 15 residues. Germline values: CDR1 SGHTA, CDR2 FQGNSA. The CDR3 sequence is CASSLRGPSTDTQYF. CDR3 sequence (DNA): TGTGCCAGCAGCTTGAGGGGCCCAAGCACAGATACGCAGTATTTT. The whole variable domain, remainder taken from reference TRBV7-2 and TRBJ2-3, is GAGVSQSPSNKVTEKGKDVELRCDPISGHTALYWYRQSLGQGLEFLIYFQGNSAPDKSGLPSDRFSAERTGGSVSTLTIQRTQQEDSAVYLCASSLRGPSTDTQYFGPGTRLTVL.

The chain carries TRBV7-3 and TRBJ1-1, with TRBD1 matching 7 bases. This CDR3 has 15 residues. The V and J ends lost 4 bases and 0 bases, in that order; junction bases with no gene match: 5. Per the germline V gene, CDR1 is SGHTA and CDR2 is FQGTGA. This chain's CDR3 is CASSSTGQLNTEAFF. In nucleotides, the CDR3 is TGTGCCAGCAGCTCCACGGGACAGTTGAACACTGAAGCTTTCTTT.

The genes are TRBV19 and TRBJ2-7; no firm D call. Germline values: CDR1 LNHDA, CDR2 SQIVND (reference sequence). CDR3 length equals 14 residues. V lost 3 bases and J 1 base, leaving 10 bases between the germline ends. The CDR3 loop reads CASSIPQVSYEQYF. CDR3 sequence (DNA): TGTGCCAGTAGTATTCCTCAGGTTTCCTACGAGCAGTACTTC.

This clonotype was counted a few times. CDR3 loop: CASSNGRTDTQYF. In DNA form, the CDR3 reads TGTGCCAGTAGTAATGGTAGGACCGATACGCAGTATTTT. The chain couples TRBV19 to TRBJ2-3; D is unclear. The germline CDR1 and CDR2 sequences are LNHDA and SQIVND (reference sequence). The CDR3 covers 13 residues. V shed 4 bases and J shed 6 bases, with 11 bases lying between them.

This clonotype was observed a few times. This rearrangement joins TRBV20-1 to TRBJ1-4, with D hard to call. This CDR3 is 12 amino acids long. Germline V gene data show CDR1 as DFQATT and CDR2 as SNEGSKA (reference sequence). The CDR3: CREGGLNEKLFF. Here the CDR3 DNA reads TGCAGGGAGGGAGGTCTTAATGAAAAACTGTTTTTT.

The chain has TRBV6-1 and TRBJ2-7; D is unclear. The germline V and J ends were trimmed by 4 bases and 3 bases, with 4 bases remaining between them. The CDR3 has 11 residues. CDR1 is MNHNS, CDR2 SASEGT, per germline. The CDR3 sequence is CASSGLYEQYF. The CDR3 DNA is TGTGCCAGCAGTGGCCTCTACGAGCAGTACTTC.

The gene calls are TRBV9 and TRBJ1-3; D remains ambiguous. The CDR3 totals 15 residues. With 5 bases removed from V and 0 bases from J, the gap between germline ends came to 12 bases. The germline CDR1 and CDR2 sequences are SGDLS and YYNGEE. The CDR3 is CASRPRRTSGNTIYF. CDR3 DNA sequence: TGTGCCAGCAGACCCCGAAGAACCTCTGGAAACACCATATATTTT.

The chain recombines TRBV30 with TRBJ2-5; tentative D call: TRBD1 (5 bases). In germline, CDR1 is GTSNPN, CDR2 SVGIG (reference sequence). Trimming removed 4 bases from V and 0 bases from J, with 12 bases in between. CDR3 length: 14 residues. The CDR3 loop is CAWTAGSYQETQYF. CDR3 sequence (DNA): TGTGCCTGGACGGCAGGGTCGTACCAAGAGACCCAGTACTTC.

V is TRBV24-1 and J is TRBJ1-1; 10 bases agree with TRBD1. CDR3 size: 13 residues. V shed 7 bases, J shed 3 bases, and the junction held 1 base outside the gene matches. CDR1 is KGHDR and CDR2 is SFDVKD in the germline V gene. The CDR3 sequence is CATRGTGDTEAFF. CDR3 bases: TGTGCCACCAGGGGGACAGGGGACACTGAAGCTTTCTTT.

This clonotype was counted between two and nine times. The chain joins TRBV19 to TRBJ2-3, with D possibly being TRBD2 (6 bases). The length of the CDR3 is 15 residues. V was trimmed by 5 bases and J by 0 bases, leaving 12 bases between them. Germline values: CDR1 LNHDA, CDR2 SQIVND (reference sequence). The CDR3: CASSRGSTSTDTQYF. DNA of the CDR3: TGTGCCAGTAGTCGGGGGTCCACTAGCACAGATACGCAGTATTTT.

The rearrangement uses TRBV30 and TRBJ2-7; TRBD2 matches at 9 bases. The CDR3 is 16 residues long. The J segment lost 4 bases and the V segment lost 1 base, leaving 11 bases of the junction unmatched. The germline V gene has CDR1 GTSNPN and CDR2 SVGIG (reference sequence). CDR3 region: CAWSAKRRGGRYEQYF. DNA for the CDR3: TGTGCCTGGAGTGCGAAAAGGCGGGGGGGCAGGTACGAGCAGTACTTC. Filled out from reference TRBV30 and TRBJ2-7, the complete variable domain reads SQTIHQWPATLVQPVGSPLSLECTVEGTSNPNLYWYRQAAGRGLQLLFYSVGIGQISSEVPQNLSASRPQDRQFILSSKKLLLSDSGFYLCAWSAKRRGGRYEQYFGPGTRLTVT.

This clonotype was detected only a few times. The CDR3 protein is CASRRTVYGYTF. In nucleotides, the CDR3 is TGTGCCAGCAGGCGGACAGTCTATGGCTACACCTTC. The chain combines TRBV12-3 or TRBV12-4 with TRBJ1-2, with a possible D match to TRBD1 (6 bases). CDR3 length: 12 amino acids. The V end was cut by 6 bases, the J end by 4 bases, with 9 bases between.